Listed below are T cell receptor beta chains from one sample, sequenced in a study of memory CD4+ T cells and cytomegalovirus serostatus. Some clones are missing from TCRdb's copy, which holds only in-frame ones; the method was immunoSEQ multiplex PCR. Of about 52,000 clones detected, around four fifths appear once; the ten largest clones hold 1.5% to 2%. Sequencing input: memory CD4+ T cells from blood. The receptors come from an adult in good health and CMV-seropositive. CDR3s include the opening cysteine and the closing phenylalanine or tryptophan. Each record gives: V gene, D gene, clone size, J gene, CDR3 protein, CDR3 DNA. D genes are given only for firm matches. The listing skips clone size in some rows; elsewhere it reads once, few, many or a size class.

TRBV2	.	.	TRBJ1-4	CASTEARANEKLFF	TGTGCCAGCACCGAAGCAAGGGCTAATGAAAAACTGTTTTTT
TRBV20-1	TRBD1	.	TRBJ2-7	CSAMDRYEQYF	TGCAGTGCGATGGACAGGTACGAGCAGTACTTC
TRBV6-5	TRBD1	.	TRBJ2-3	CASRQGWDTQYF	TGTGCCAGCAGACAGGGGTGGGATACGCAGTATTTT
TRBV30	.	.	TRBJ2-5	CAWGTEGTRETQYF	TGTGCCTGGGGGACGGAGGGGACCCGGGAGACCCAGTACTTC
TRBV19	TRBD1	.	TRBJ2-5	CASSGSGTALQYF	TGTGCCAGTAGTGGTTCCGGGACAGCGTTACAGTACTTC
TRBV21-1	.	once	TRBJ1-4	CASCMIDLEKLFF	TGTGCCAGTTGTATGATAGATTTAGAAAAACTGTTTTTT
TRBV4-3	.	.	TRBJ2-6	CASSQNQDSRGANVLTF	TGCGCCAGCAGCCAGAATCAGGACAGCCGGGGGGCCAACGTCCTGACTTTC
TRBV23-1	TRBD1	.	TRBJ1-5	CASSLKGAGQPQHF	TGCGCCAGCAGTCTTAAGGGGGCGGGACAGCCCCAGCATTTT
TRBV20-1	.	.	TRBJ2-1	CSAGGNNEQFF	TGCAGTGCAGGGGGTAACAATGAGCAGTTCTTC
TRBV4-2	.	.	TRBJ2-2	CASRKDRQTSRTGELFF	TGTGCCAGCAGAAAGGACAGGCAGACTAGCAGGACCGGGGAGCTGTTTTTT
TRBV5-5	.	.	TRBJ1-5	CASSAMAGEGWPQHF	TGTGCCAGCAGCGCTATGGCGGGGGAGGGTTGGCCCCAGCATTTT
TRBV6-5	.	.	TRBJ1-6	CASRRQSSYNSPLHF	TGTGCCAGCAGGAGACAGAGCTCCTATAATTCACCCCTCCACTTT
TRBV9	.	.	TRBJ2-2	CASVIREGTGELFF	TGTGCCAGCGTTATTCGAGAGGGCACCGGGGAGCTGTTTTTT
TRBV5-1	.	.	TRBJ2-5	CASSSSDRGVTQYF	TGCGCCAGCAGCTCCTCGGACAGAGGGGTGACCCAGTACTTC
TRBV29-1	.	.	TRBJ1-2	CSVEGYSDYGYTF	TGCAGCGTTGAAGGTTACAGCGACTATGGCTACACCTTC
TRBV2	TRBD2	.	TRBJ2-1	CASKGTSRNEQFF	TGTGCCAGCAAGGGGACTAGTCGCAATGAGCAGTTCTTC
TRBV4-1	.	.	TRBJ1-5	CASSQGGYGVSNQPQHF	TGCGCCAGCAGCCAAGGAGGGTATGGGGTGAGCAATCAGCCCCAGCATTTT
TRBV9	TRBD1	.	TRBJ2-1	CASSVEGQGFYNEQFF	TGTGCCAGCAGCGTAGAGGGACAGGGCTTCTACAATGAGCAGTTCTTC
TRBV29-1	.	.	TRBJ2-4	CSVVLESNIQYF	TGCAGCGTTGTCCTAGAGAGCAACATTCAGTACTTC
TRBV12-5	TRBD1	.	TRBJ1-4	CARLTDRVEEKLFF	TGTGCTAGGTTGACGGACAGGGTGGAAGAAAAACTGTTTTTT
TRBV6-5	TRBD1	.	TRBJ1-1	CASSSPQGGTEAFF	TGTGCCAGCAGCTCCCCTCAGGGGGGCACTGAAGCTTTCTTT
TRBV19	.	.	TRBJ1-3	CASGGSTIYF	TGTGCCAGTGGAGGGAGCACCATATATTTT